The TCR beta chain described here comes from a study of OX40 agonist ivuxolimab in advanced cancers. Study details: The drug used for patients, ivuxolimab, was an agonistic anti-OX40 (CD134) antibody. Three patients, one with hepatocellular carcinoma and two with cutaneous melanoma, achieved partial responses.

Study results and limitations: At doses 0.1 to 3.0 mg/kg, CD4+ and CD8+ clones expanded. People who partly responded at 0.1-3.0 mg/kg had some of the least clonal expansion seen.

The V end lost 5 bases, the J end lost 5 bases, and 12 bases lay between the germline ends. The CDR3 loop spans 13 amino acids. The V gene's germline CDR1 is ENHRY and CDR2 SYGVKD. Here immunoSEQ multiplex PCR was the method, and the copy in TCRdb shows in-frame clones only, minus some. The data hold 68,000 or so clones, with 65% to 90% observed a single time. About this clone: What it binds is not known.

The receptor was isolated from an adult with an advanced solid tumor such as melanoma, head and neck, liver or kidney cancer. J is TRBJ1-1 and V is TRBV10-3; possible D gene TRBD1, 6 bases. The sequences come from CD4+ or CD8+ T cells sorted from blood, collected in a trial of the OX40 agonist ivuxolimab. The CDR3 reads CAISSGEETEAFF. CDR3 DNA: TGTGCCATCAGTTCAGGGGAAGAGACTGAAGCTTTCTTT.